This TCR beta chain was captured in a study of blood T cell repertoires in COVID-19. As for the study in general: Material from acute and convalescent COVID-19 was sourced from the United States, Italy and Spain. The analysed material was cDNA or gDNA that came from T cells, B-cell-depleted T cells, or PBMCs.

Germline CDR1 and CDR2: SNHLY and FYNNEI. The V segment lost 6 bases and the J segment 2 bases; nucleotides outside the gene matches: 3. The CDR3 spans 14 residues. Authors' analysis steps: From reference gene primer amplification, estimates of nucleated cell counts were derived. Only in-frame clones appear in the TCRdb table, and some are missing; sequencing was by immunoSEQ multiplex PCR. That table is the source of V, J and clone size, and D and trimming were worked out from the DNA. Of approximately 120,000 clones detected, 70% to 90% appear once; the ten largest clones hold about 1.2%. The chain couples TRBV2 to TRBJ1-5, with 8 bases aligning to TRBD1. Specimen: peripheral blood. The source of this sequence is a woman aged 80 or over with acute or convalescent COVID-19. The CDR3 sequence is CASSDRGGNQPQHF. The CDR3 nucleotides read TGTGCCAGCAGCGACAGGGGAGGCAATCAGCCCCAGCATTTT.